Each of the 8 T cell receptor beta chains below was sequenced from the same sample in a study of technical replicates of blood from several donors. The data were produced by immunoSEQ multiplex PCR, yet TCRdb's version contains in-frame clones alone and is incomplete. The sample consists of about 75,000 clones, 97% of them appearing once. What was sequenced was T cells isolated from PBMCs. The source of these receptors is a human donor in good health.

V usage is TRBV11-1 and J usage is TRBJ2-3; TRBD2 aligns across 8 bases. The V and J ends lost 10 bases and 5 bases, in that order; junction bases with no gene match: 14. The CDR3 consists of 15 residues. The V gene's germline CDR1 is SGHAT and CDR2 FQDESV (reference sequence). The CDR3 region is CATTFGGGSGDTQYF. CDR3 nucleotide sequence: TGTGCCACCACCTTCGGGGGGGGTTCGGGAGATACGCAGTATTTT.

This sequence joins TRBV4-1 and TRBJ2-1; D is perhaps TRBD2 (6 bases). Germline values: CDR1 MGHRA, CDR2 YSYEKL. The V and J ends lost 4 bases and 4 bases respectively, with 17 bases between them. The CDR3 length is 16 residues. The chain's CDR3 is CASSLPPGLVYNEQFF. The DNA of the CDR3 is TGCGCCAGCAGCCTTCCACCGGGACTGGTGTACAATGAGCAGTTCTTC.

CDR3 protein: CASRRALNQPQHF. The CDR3 DNA reads TGTGCCAGCAGGAGGGCCCTCAATCAGCCCCAGCATTTT. The chain carries TRBV6-1 and TRBJ1-5, with unresolved D. V shed 6 bases and J shed 3 bases, with 9 bases lying between them. The CDR3 totals 13 residues. The V gene's germline CDR1 is MNHNS and CDR2 SASEGT.

The chain links TRBV7-8 to TRBJ1-1; tentatively, D is TRBD1 (5 bases). The germline V gene has CDR1 SGHVS and CDR2 FQNEAQ. V was clipped by 6 bases and J by 7 bases, with 12 bases between them. The CDR3 loop spans 12 amino acids. CDR3 region: CASSSGAGEAFF. CDR3 nucleotides: TGTGCCAGCAGTTCTGGGGCCGGTGAAGCTTTCTTT.

This chain connects TRBV4-3 to TRBJ2-1; D ambiguous. CDR1 is LGHNA and CDR2 is YSLEER in the germline V gene. The CDR3 contains 15 residues. The V end lost 0 bases, the J end lost 3 bases, and 9 bases lay between the germline ends. The CDR3 is CASSQDGSFYNEQFF. CDR3 sequence (DNA): TGCGCCAGCAGCCAAGACGGGTCTTTCTACAATGAGCAGTTCTTC.

V is TRBV10-3 and J is TRBJ2-5; 9 bases align to TRBD1. The germline gives CDR1 ENHRY, CDR2 SYGVKD. Losses at the gene ends were 6 bases for V and 0 bases for J; bases not matched to a gene: 5. CDR3 length: 15 amino acids. CDR3 DNA: TGTGCCATCAGGACGGGACAGGGTAACCAAGAGACCCAGTACTTC. Translating gives CAIRTGQGNQETQYF.

V and J are TRBV19 and TRBJ1-1; D not resolved. This CDR3 has 17 residues. V gave up 4 bases and J gave up 1 base, with 19 bases separating them. CDR1 and CDR2 from the germline V gene are LNHDA and SQIVND (reference sequence). The CDR3 loop reads CASSTLFLRRENTEAFF. The CDR3 coding sequence is TGTGCCAGTAGTACCTTATTCCTTCGACGGGAGAACACTGAAGCTTTCTTT.

The rearrangement uses TRBV6-5 and TRBJ1-1, with TRBD1 matching 7 bases. Per the germline V gene, CDR1 is MNHEY and CDR2 is SVGAGI. The CDR3 totals 14 residues. Losses at the gene ends were 2 bases for V and 8 bases for J; bases not matched to a gene: 8. CDR3 in amino acids: CASSYRQGSLEAFF. CDR3 DNA: TGTGCCAGCAGTTACCGACAGGGATCCTTGGAAGCTTTCTTT.